This T cell receptor beta chain stems from a study of CD8 T cells in Susac syndrome. Study information: Of the sequenced Susac syndrome patients, about six had active disease and 8 or 9 were in remission.

The sequenced target, TCR beta, came from blood CD8+ and CD4+ T cells. Negative isolation was used for CD8+ and CD4+ T cells and FACS enrichment for TEMRA cells. Random hexamers primed reverse transcription of roughly 0.5 to 1 ug RNA. TCR beta CDR3 was amplified by immunoSEQ multiplex PCR. This amplification extended across 54 Vbeta and 13 Jbeta segments. TCRdb ran MiXCR on the immunoSEQ multiplex PCR reads and lists one entry per CDR3 protein. The table records around 71,000 distinct CDR3 sequences, 93% of them present only once. Input material: CD4+ T cells from PBMCs. This clonotype originated in a human donor with Susac syndrome.

CDR3 region: CASSPTGTSTDTQYF. CDR3 bases: TGTGCCAGCAGCCCAACAGGGACCAGCACAGATACGCAGTATTTT. V and J are TRBV3-1 and TRBJ2-3, with D possibly matching TRBD1 (6 bases). In germline, CDR1 is LGHDT, CDR2 YNNKEL (reference sequence). The ends were cut back, 4 bases at V and 0 bases at J, with 11 bases in the middle. The CDR3 has 15 amino acids.